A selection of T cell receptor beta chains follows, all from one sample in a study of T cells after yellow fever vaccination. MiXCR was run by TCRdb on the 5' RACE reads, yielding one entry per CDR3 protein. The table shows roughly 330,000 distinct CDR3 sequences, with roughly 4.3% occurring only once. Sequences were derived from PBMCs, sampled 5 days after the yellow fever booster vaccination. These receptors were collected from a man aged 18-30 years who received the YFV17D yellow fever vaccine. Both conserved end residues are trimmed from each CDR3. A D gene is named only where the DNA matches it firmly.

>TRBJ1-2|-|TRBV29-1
SVDAGGDYGYT
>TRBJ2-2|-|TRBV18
ASSPTGRTGELF
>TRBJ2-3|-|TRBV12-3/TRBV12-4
ASSLDPGDTQY
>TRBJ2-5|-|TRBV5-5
ASSLAGYPQETQY
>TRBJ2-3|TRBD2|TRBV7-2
ASSPRTSGGASDTQY
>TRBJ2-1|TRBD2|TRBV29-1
SVLAGGPMGQF
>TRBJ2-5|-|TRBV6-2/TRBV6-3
ASLQGGETQY
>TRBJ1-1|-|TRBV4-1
ASSQGVNSEVEAF
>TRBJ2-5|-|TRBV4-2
ASSQGGLEAETQY
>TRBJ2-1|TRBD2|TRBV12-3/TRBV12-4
ASSLASRLAAYNEQF
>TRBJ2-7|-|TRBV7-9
ASSPTAYEQY
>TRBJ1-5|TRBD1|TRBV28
ASSPDRALVPQH
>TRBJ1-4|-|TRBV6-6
ASSDGGALRTEKLF
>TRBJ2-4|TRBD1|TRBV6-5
ASSTGTGAAKNIQY
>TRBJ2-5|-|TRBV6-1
ASSGGTGMETQY
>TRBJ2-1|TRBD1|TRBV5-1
ASSTDRGTDNEQF
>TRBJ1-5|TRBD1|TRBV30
AWSGQGDRPQH
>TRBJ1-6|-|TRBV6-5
ASSYVQGESPLH
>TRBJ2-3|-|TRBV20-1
SARDSRAASTDTQY
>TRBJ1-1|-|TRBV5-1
ASSLGGTFTALEAF
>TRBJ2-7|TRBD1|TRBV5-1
ASSQQGAFYEQY
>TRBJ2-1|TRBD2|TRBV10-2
ASSEGLARYNEQF
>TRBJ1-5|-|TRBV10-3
AISLDSQPQH
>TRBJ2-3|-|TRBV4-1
ASSPFARGRDTQY
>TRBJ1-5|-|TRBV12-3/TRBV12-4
ASSLRSGQGNQPQH
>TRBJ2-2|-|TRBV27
ASSVQGPIDTGELF
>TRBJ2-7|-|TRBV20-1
SATRRRAIEQY
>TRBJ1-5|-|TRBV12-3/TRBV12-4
ASSLLGVAGQPQH
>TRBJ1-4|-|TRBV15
ATSRESGVEKLF
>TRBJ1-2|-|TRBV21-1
ASSKAGQGAYGYT
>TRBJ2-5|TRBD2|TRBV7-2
ASSLVVVAGGQETQY
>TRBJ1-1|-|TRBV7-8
ASSFYLGPNTEAF
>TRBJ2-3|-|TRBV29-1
SVEDRWNGWPDTQY
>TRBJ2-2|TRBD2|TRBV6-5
ASRRGGSGELF
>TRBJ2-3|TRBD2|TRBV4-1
ASSQPILRGGTDTQY
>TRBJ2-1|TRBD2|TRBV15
ATSRDWLSSGHNEQF
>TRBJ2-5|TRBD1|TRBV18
ASSPPGQRGRETQY